This TCR beta chain was captured in a study of T cell responses to AZD1222 COVID-19 vaccine. Libraries were prepared by immunoSEQ multiplex PCR; TCRdb keeps only in-frame clonotypes and omits some of them. Among 100,000 to 150,000 clones listed, roughly 90% were seen once. Germline CDR1 is SGHVS and CDR2 is FNYEAQ. The CDR3 has 14 amino acids. Unmatched junction bases numbered 8, after V lost 5 bases and J lost 6 bases. This chain joins TRBV7-6 and TRBJ1-2; 8 positions agree with TRBD1. The specimen comprised peripheral blood, sampled 28 days after the second AZD1222 dose. The origin of this receptor is an adult who received the AZD1222 COVID-19 vaccine. This CDR3 reads CASSLGQGRDGYTF. The CDR3 DNA is TGTGCCAGCAGCCTCGGACAGGGACGGGATGGCTACACCTTC.